This TCR beta chain emerged from a study of blood T cell repertoires in COVID-19. Overall study context: Both acute and convalescent COVID-19 samples were obtained from the United States, Italy and Spain. T cells, B-cell-depleted T cells, or PBMCs provided the cDNA or gDNA that served as material.

Original processing methods: Amplification from reference gene primers served as the basis for estimated nucleated cell counts. Data came from immunoSEQ multiplex PCR; TCRdb stores just in-frame clones and leaves some out. V, J and clone size were drawn from that table, and D and trimming were deduced from the DNA. The profile covers 300,000 to 400,000 clones, with about nine tenths appearing a single time and just under 7.5% taken by the ten largest. The CDR3 extends over 14 amino acids. With 6 bases removed from V and 1 base from J, the gap between germline ends came to 10 bases. Germline V gene lookup returns CDR1 LNHDA and CDR2 SQIVND (reference sequence).

The clonotype originates from a woman aged 70-85 years with COVID-19, enrolled during active disease. What was sequenced was peripheral blood. The chain links TRBV19 to TRBJ2-1; D uncertain. CDR3 amino acids: CASRAESSYNEQFF. CDR3 in DNA: TGTGCCAGTAGGGCGGAATCGTCCTACAATGAGCAGTTCTTC.